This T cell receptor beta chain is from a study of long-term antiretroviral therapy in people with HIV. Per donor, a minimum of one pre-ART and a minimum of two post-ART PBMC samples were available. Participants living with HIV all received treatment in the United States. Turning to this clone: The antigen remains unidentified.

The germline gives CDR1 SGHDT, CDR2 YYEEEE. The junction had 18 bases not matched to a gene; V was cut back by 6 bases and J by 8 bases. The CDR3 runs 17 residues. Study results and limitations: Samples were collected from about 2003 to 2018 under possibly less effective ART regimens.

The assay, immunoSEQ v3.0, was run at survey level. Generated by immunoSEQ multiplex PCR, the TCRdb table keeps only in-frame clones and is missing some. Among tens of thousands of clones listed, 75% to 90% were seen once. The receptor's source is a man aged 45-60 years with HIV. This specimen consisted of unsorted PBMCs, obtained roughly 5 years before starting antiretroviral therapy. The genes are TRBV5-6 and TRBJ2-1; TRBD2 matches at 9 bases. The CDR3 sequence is CASKAGLARISWDEQFF. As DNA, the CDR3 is TGTGCCAGCAAAGCCGGACTAGCGCGGATCTCTTGGGATGAGCAGTTCTTC.